The rows below give T cell receptor beta chains drawn from one sample of a study of technical replicates of blood from a few donors. Here immunoSEQ multiplex PCR was the method, and the copy in TCRdb shows in-frame clones only, minus some. The sample yields 45,000 to 55,000 clones, around 94% seen once. Input material: T cells isolated from PBMCs. The receptors were sampled from a human donor in good health. Both conserved end residues are trimmed from each CDR3.

TRBV10-3	AISAGTGGAPYNSPLH
TRBV10-3	AISEADSSGREETQY
TRBV5-1	ASSLGSTGTGGRGYGYT
TRBV5-1	ASSFRQGASNEQF
TRBV7-9	ASSLLRLLAVQETQY
TRBV6-5	ASSYGTGGLGNTIY
TRBV10-1	ASSDSSTGIYEQY
TRBV7-3	ASSRASGGASYTQY
TRBV6-5	ASSYWDSPNTEAF
TRBV9	ASSALGPDEQF
TRBV6-5	ASREKRRYEQY
TRBV6-6	ASRDRGRGESPLH
TRBV11-2	ASSFPAGGLYGYT
TRBV5-6	ASSRPGTGYGYT
TRBV11-2	ASSLDRDEQF
TRBV7-9	ASRSRVWPVRTEAF
TRBV19	ASSTGHRYGYT
TRBV6-5	ASSYSITTPREAF
TRBV18	ASSPRNGGGTDTQY
TRBV29-1	SVVGRGSYNEQF
TRBV7-9	ASSFKRDTEAF
TRBV6-5	ASSYSGRGELF
TRBV12-5	ASGFGGSTYEQY
TRBV10-1	ASSSMTGYGTDTQY
TRBV12-5	ASGFMSVYGYT
TRBV7-9	ASSLVGALRYGYT
TRBV5-6	ASSLVAGDGRESYEQY
TRBV11-3	ASSSRGQGSLAF
TRBV5-5	ASSLVAGNHNEQF